The rows below give T cell receptor beta chains drawn from one sample of a study of cytomegalovirus exposure and HLA in healthy donors. The assay was immunoSEQ multiplex PCR, and TCRdb's table has in-frame clones only and misses some. The table records 90,000 to 140,000 clones, around 78% of them present only once. Sequenced material: PBMCs. These receptors were taken from a male donor in good health and CMV-seronegative. The CDR3 runs from the conserved cysteine through the conserved F or W. Each record gives: clone size, D gene, V gene, CDR3 length, J gene, CDR3 protein, CDR3 DNA. D genes are given only for firm matches. Expanded clones get a size class; other rows say once, few or many, or leave the size out.

abundance: NA
d_gene: NA
v_gene: TRBV7-2
len: 15
j_gene: TRBJ2-3
CDR3aa: CASSLRWASTDTQYF
CDR3nt: TGTGCCAGCAGCTTAAGGTGGGCTAGCACAGATACGCAGTATTTT

abundance: NA
d_gene: NA
v_gene: TRBV11-2
len: 14
j_gene: TRBJ2-3
CDR3aa: CASSENLAVNTQYF
CDR3nt: TGTGCCAGCAGCGAGAATCTAGCAGTGAATACGCAGTATTTT

abundance: NA
d_gene: TRBD2
v_gene: TRBV5-8
len: 15
j_gene: TRBJ2-1
CDR3aa: CASSWGGLAGVEQFF
CDR3nt: TGTGCCAGCAGCTGGGGGGGACTAGCGGGAGTTGAGCAGTTCTTC

abundance: NA
d_gene: TRBD1
v_gene: TRBV30
len: 16
j_gene: TRBJ1-2
CDR3aa: CAWSDQTGGGRRGYTF
CDR3nt: TGTGCCTGGAGTGACCAGACAGGGGGCGGAAGGAGGGGCTACACCTTC

abundance: few
d_gene: NA
v_gene: TRBV5-6
len: 15
j_gene: TRBJ1-1
CDR3aa: CASSQTGAEIAEAFF
CDR3nt: TGTGCCAGCAGCCAGACAGGTGCCGAGATAGCTGAAGCTTTCTTT

abundance: NA
d_gene: TRBD2
v_gene: TRBV5-1
len: 14
j_gene: TRBJ2-7
CDR3aa: CASSLVRERDEQYF
CDR3nt: TGCGCCAGCAGCTTGGTGCGGGAGCGGGACGAGCAGTACTTC

abundance: NA
d_gene: NA
v_gene: TRBV7-7
len: 15
j_gene: TRBJ1-1
CDR3aa: CASSSIGPGGTEAFF
CDR3nt: TGTGCTAGCAGCTCGATTGGCCCCGGGGGAACTGAAGCTTTCTTT

abundance: NA
d_gene: NA
v_gene: TRBV4-3
len: 14
j_gene: TRBJ1-2
CDR3aa: CASSQNPGNYGYTF
CDR3nt: TGCGCCAGCAGCCAAAATCCGGGTAACTATGGCTACACCTTC

abundance: NA
d_gene: TRBD2
v_gene: TRBV5-6
len: 17
j_gene: TRBJ2-2
CDR3aa: CASSLFGGGAVTGELFF
CDR3nt: TGTGCCAGCAGCTTATTCGGGGGGGGCGCGGTGACCGGGGAGCTGTTTTTT

abundance: NA
d_gene: NA
v_gene: TRBV27
len: 14
j_gene: TRBJ1-5
CDR3aa: CASSLGGGNQPQHF
CDR3nt: TGTGCCAGCAGTTTAGGGGGGGGAAATCAGCCCCAGCATTTT

abundance: NA
d_gene: TRBD2
v_gene: TRBV6-1
len: 15
j_gene: TRBJ2-5
CDR3aa: CASSEELAGVETQYF
CDR3nt: TGTGCCAGCAGTGAGGAACTAGCGGGAGTAGAGACCCAGTACTTC

abundance: NA
d_gene: NA
v_gene: TRBV28
len: 13
j_gene: TRBJ2-7
CDR3aa: CACSPQWGRMGYF
CDR3nt: TGTGCCTGCAGTCCCCAGTGGGGGCGCATGGGGTACTTC

abundance: NA
d_gene: TRBD1
v_gene: TRBV9
len: 15
j_gene: TRBJ2-3
CDR3aa: CASSVENRGSDTQYF
CDR3nt: TGTGCCAGCAGCGTAGAGAACAGGGGCTCAGATACGCAGTATTTT